This T cell receptor (beta chain) was retrieved from a study of blood T cells in healthy people across ages. About the research overall: About one barcoded beta molecule per two T cells was the capture yield of template switching.

This clonotype was seen ten or more times. Each donor had 8.5 to 10 milliliters of peripheral blood drawn. V lost 2 bases to trimming and J lost 0 bases, with 1 base between them. The germline V gene encodes CDR1 WSHSY and CDR2 SAAADI. This CDR3 comprises 12 residues. The authors ran a second PCR of about 6 to 11 cycles using a sample-barcoded 5' primer and a J-beta primer mix. Through a template-switch adaptor with 12 random nucleotides, each cDNA molecule received a tag. Each of the samples gave a minimum of 2.5 million paired-end reads that contained CDR3. TCRdb analysed the 5' RACE reads with MiXCR anew, one entry per CDR3 protein. The sample contains some 1.8 million distinct CDR3 sequences, approximately 40% of which appear only once.

The receptor was derived from a human donor in good health. The chain employs TRBV10-2 and TRBJ1-2; no reliable D call. Specimen: blood. The CDR3 nucleotides are TGCGCCAGCAGTGAGGCTAACTATGGCTACACCTTC. It translates to CASSEANYGYTF.